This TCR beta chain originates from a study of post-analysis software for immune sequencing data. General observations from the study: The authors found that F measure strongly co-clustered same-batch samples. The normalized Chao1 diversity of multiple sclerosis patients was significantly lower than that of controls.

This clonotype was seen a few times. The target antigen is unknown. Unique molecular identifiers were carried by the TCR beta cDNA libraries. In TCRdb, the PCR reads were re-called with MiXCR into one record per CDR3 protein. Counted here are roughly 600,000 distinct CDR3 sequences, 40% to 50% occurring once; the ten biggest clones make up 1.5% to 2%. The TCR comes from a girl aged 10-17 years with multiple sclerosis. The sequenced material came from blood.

For the CDR3, the DNA is TGTGCCAGCAGGTCCAAGACTGTTTTTTCCTACAATGAGCAGTTCTTC. Its protein is CASRSKTVFSYNEQFF. The chain uses TRBV6-2 or TRBV6-3 and TRBJ2-1, with unresolved D. Per germline, CDR1 MNHEY and CDR2 SVGEGT. V was pared by 6 bases and J by 1 base, with 16 bases between. The CDR3 totals 16 residues.